A selection of T cell receptor beta chains follows, all from one sample in a study of cytomegalovirus exposure and HLA in healthy donors. Method: immunoSEQ multiplex PCR; TCRdb's copy keeps in-frame clones and lacks some. The repertoire consists of about 140,000 clones, with approximately 80% occurring once and the leading ten covering around 3%. Sequences were obtained from PBMCs. Every receptor here comes from a female donor in good health and CMV-seronegative. Each CDR3 is given with its conserved first and last residue.

v_call,cdr3_aa
TRBV6-4,CASSPGTSGGTDTQYF
TRBV6-1,CASSGRRRGGSPLHF
TRBV4-2,CASSQPTGEKNIQYF
TRBV9,CASSVQGREQFF
TRBV28,CASSFSAEAFF
TRBV27,CASSARITDTQYF
TRBV6-1,CASSAGQISGNTIYF
TRBV10-3,CAISESQAGANVLTF
TRBV5-1,CASSFNGTGLSEQYF
TRBV11-2,CASSLGQGVIEKLFF
TRBV5-4,CASRVAGVRETQYF
TRBV4-3,CASSRNRDRYQETQYF
TRBV11-2,CASRLRGGNEKLFF
TRBV5-1,CASSSGINYGYTF
TRBV28,CASSPDTSHEAFF
TRBV9,CASSVVPIEQGKNTQYF
TRBV20-1,CSAALVDEQFF
TRBV6-6,CASRGTATNEKLFF
TRBV5-1,CASSTTGTSGRTSTDTQYF
TRBV6-1,CASSTPWPGGNEQFF
TRBV7-4,CASSLATGCTEAFF
TRBV7-6,CASSDRTSPGELFF
TRBV5-1,CASSLNSGRPLTQETQYF
TRBV27,CASSITGMSYNEQFF
TRBV2,CASSEQGSSYEQYF
TRBV5-1,CASSLGARANEQYF
TRBV6-1,CASSEGYKAGGIYGYTF
TRBV19,CASSPTGTGVDYGYTF
TRBV2,CAIRQKGGYTF
TRBV5-1,CASSPGTSGSTDTQYF
TRBV2,CASSEVDIGGNNEQFF
TRBV28,CASSLPGLYPTEQYF
TRBV27,CASSLTTAVSRDNEQFF
TRBV5-1,CASSFDRAPANTGELFF
TRBV29-1,CSVGLGQAGNTIYF
TRBV4-2,CASSQDFDGRGHGEQYF
TRBV5-1,CASGRGFRNEQYF
TRBV9,CASSVGSLAGRTDTQYF
TRBV7-9,CSSSPLVLNTQYF
TRBV5-1,CASPHNAGLTSPLHF
TRBV4-1,CASSQGQGGSEAFF
TRBV9,CASSVGYRGVNTEAFF
TRBV28,CASSLDRAVSSYNSPLHF
TRBV29-1,CSVDDRQYF
TRBV29-1,CSVLGAYEQYF